Listed below are T cell receptor beta chains from one sample, sequenced in a study of CD8+ T cells in alopecia areata. Here immunoSEQ multiplex PCR was the method, and the copy in TCRdb shows in-frame clones only, minus some. In the table there are roughly 100,000 clones, over 75% of which are singletons. The specimen comprised CD8+ T cells sorted from blood, sampled between weeks 30 and 35, from a patient treated with tofacitinib. The receptors shown here come from a human donor with alopecia areata. The CDR3 runs from the conserved cysteine through the conserved F or W. D genes are given only for firm matches. Clone size is stated in some rows and not others, as once, few, many or a class when expanded.

clone size	V gene	J gene	D gene	CDR3 protein	CDR3 DNA
.	TRBV5-1	TRBJ2-5	TRBD2	CASSELAGNQETQYF	TGCGCCAGCAGCGAACTAGCGGGGAACCAAGAGACCCAGTACTTC
.	TRBV6-5	TRBJ2-3	.	CASSPGTFTDTQYF	TGTGCCAGCAGCCCCGGGACTTTCACAGATACGCAGTATTTT
.	TRBV15	TRBJ2-1	TRBD2	CATSRPTSGHNNEQFF	TGTGCCACCAGCAGACCGACTAGCGGGCATAACAATGAGCAGTTCTTC
.	TRBV18	TRBJ2-6	.	CASSPLHDSGANVLTF	TGTGCCAGCTCACCCCTCCATGACTCTGGGGCCAACGTCCTGACTTTC
.	TRBV2	TRBJ2-2	.	CAAYLTDSGELFF	TGTGCCGCATACCTTACGGACAGCGGGGAGCTGTTTTTT
.	TRBV7-9	TRBJ2-7	TRBD2	CASSSAKTYGTSGYEQYF	TGTGCCAGCAGCTCCGCCAAGACTTATGGGACTAGCGGCTACGAGCAGTACTTC
few	TRBV14	TRBJ2-3	.	CASSPPQALNTDTQYF	TGTGCCAGCAGCCCTCCCCAGGCGCTAAACACAGATACGCAGTATTTT
once	TRBV27	TRBJ2-7	.	CASTASSYEQYF	TGTGCCAGCACGGCTAGCTCCTACGAGCAGTACTTC
few	TRBV4-1	TRBJ2-7	.	CASSPAGTYEQYF	TGCGCCAGCAGCCCCGCAGGAACCTACGAGCAGTACTTC
.	TRBV6-6	TRBJ2-7	.	CASRVRGAYEQYF	TGTGCCAGCAGGGTCAGGGGAGCCTACGAGCAGTACTTC
.	TRBV5-6	TRBJ2-1	.	CASRSAGADEQFF	TGTGCCAGCAGGTCCGCCGGGGCCGATGAGCAGTTCTTC
once	TRBV6-1	TRBJ1-2	TRBD1	CASSESGTASYGYTF	TGTGCCAGCAGTGAATCCGGGACAGCGTCCTATGGCTACACCTTC
.	TRBV4-1	TRBJ2-1	.	CASSQRTMSYNEQFF	TGCGCCAGCAGCCAAAGGACCATGTCCTACAATGAGCAGTTCTTC
once	TRBV27	TRBJ2-7	TRBD1	CASSLQRTGVTEQYF	TGTGCCAGCAGTTTACAGCGGACAGGGGTTACCGAGCAGTACTTC
.	TRBV29-1	TRBJ1-1	.	CSVPPLNTEAFF	TGCAGCGTGCCGCCGCTGAACACTGAAGCTTTCTTT
.	TRBV6-5	TRBJ2-7	TRBD2	CASSSSTSGGTYEQYF	TGTGCCAGCAGTTCGTCCACTAGCGGGGGAACCTACGAGCAGTACTTC
once	TRBV5-1	TRBJ2-5	.	CASSLGQGVETQYF	TGCGCCAGCAGCTTGGGGCAGGGTGTCGAGACCCAGTACTTC
.	TRBV29-1	TRBJ2-7	.	CSVSEDKYEQYF	TGCAGCGTCTCTGAGGACAAATACGAGCAGTACTTC
.	TRBV19	TRBJ2-3	.	CASSIVPGRKNPGSTDTQYF	TGTGCCAGTAGTATAGTCCCGGGACGGAAAAACCCTGGGAGCACAGATACGCAGTATTTT
.	TRBV10-3	TRBJ2-3	.	CAISESLLGQNTDTQYF	TGTGCCATCAGTGAGTCTCTTTTGGGACAAAACACAGATACGCAGTATTTT
.	TRBV6-5	TRBJ2-7	TRBD1	CASSLGTVYEQYF	TGTGCCAGCAGTCTCGGGACAGTTTACGAGCAGTACTTC
.	TRBV29-1	TRBJ2-7	.	CSVARGYEQYF	TGCAGCGTTGCTAGGGGGTACGAGCAGTACTTC